These T cell receptor beta chains were read from a single sample in a study of T cells after yellow fever vaccination. Via MiXCR, TCRdb re-called the 5' RACE reads, giving one row per CDR3 protein. The sample lists some 670,000 distinct CDR3 sequences, more than 9% occurring once. This material consisted of PBMCs, taken on the day of the yellow fever booster vaccination. The receptor set was obtained from a young man who received the YFV17D yellow fever vaccine. The CDR3 runs from the conserved cysteine through the conserved F or W.

cdr3_length | j_call | v_call | cdr3_aa
16 | TRBJ2-2 | TRBV5-1 | CASSLGGTTNTGELFF
17 | TRBJ2-5 | TRBV14 | CASSQDWGLADQETQYF
14 | TRBJ1-1 | TRBV5-6 | CASSLGQGTTEAFF
17 | TRBJ2-6 | TRBV27 | CASTATTGRTGANVLTF
13 | TRBJ2-1 | TRBV6-2/TRBV6-3 | CASSGTVPLEQFF
16 | TRBJ1-4 | TRBV7-9 | CASSLGARDPLAKLFF
13 | TRBJ2-3 | TRBV3-1 | CASQLAGADTQYF
15 | TRBJ1-2 | TRBV15 | CATSPLRDKGYGYTF
14 | TRBJ2-1 | TRBV7-9 | CASSPRTSPNEQFF
11 | TRBJ2-2 | TRBV12-3/TRBV12-4 | CASSPAGELFF
14 | TRBJ1-5 | TRBV12-3/TRBV12-4 | CASTSAGPNQPQHF
18 | TRBJ2-2 | TRBV4-2 | CASCQAGLAGARAGELFF
13 | TRBJ2-7 | TRBV2 | CASSEDYTYEQYF
14 | TRBJ2-7 | TRBV10-2 | CASSSGLVFYEQYF
17 | TRBJ2-3 | TRBV12-3/TRBV12-4 | CASSFTLLGTALDTQYF
12 | TRBJ2-7 | TRBV7-8 | CASSNQWTEQYF
13 | TRBJ1-4 | TRBV20-1 | CSARVEGEEKLFF
15 | TRBJ2-7 | TRBV5-1 | CASSPQDRDYYEQYF
16 | TRBJ2-7 | TRBV6-2/TRBV6-3 | CASSYGGVSGSYEQYF
18 | TRBJ2-7 | TRBV6-2/TRBV6-3 | CASTSSSGLAGAWYEQYF
14 | TRBJ2-5 | TRBV7-2 | CASSSGTVQETQYF
17 | TRBJ2-1 | TRBV7-2 | CASSSARGRAIYNEQFF
17 | TRBJ2-1 | TRBV15 | CATSRQDLLRSYNEQFF
16 | TRBJ2-1 | TRBV7-9 | CASKSWGLAGNNEQFF
12 | TRBJ1-5 | TRBV5-6 | CASSSAFGPQHF
18 | TRBJ2-5 | TRBV6-4 | CASRTSGLAGGIQETQYF
15 | TRBJ2-2 | TRBV5-5 | CASSFGGAHTGELFF
12 | TRBJ2-1 | TRBV11-3 | CASSLDRVQQFF
17 | TRBJ2-3 | TRBV4-3 | CASSQDGWGGTDDTQYF
15 | TRBJ2-1 | TRBV20-1 | CSARRTSGVYNEQFF
13 | TRBJ2-1 | TRBV10-1 | CASRTGAYNEQFF
15 | TRBJ2-1 | TRBV28 | CASSAPDYVDNEQFF
15 | TRBJ2-1 | TRBV9 | CASSKGTGQGWEQFF
15 | TRBJ2-7 | TRBV4-3 | CALTTGTPKFYEQYF
14 | TRBJ2-1 | TRBV5-6 | CASRNLDRPNEQFF
16 | TRBJ2-1 | TRBV12-5 | CASGLAAGTEGDEQFF
15 | TRBJ2-3 | TRBV7-8 | CASSFGTASTDTQYF
15 | TRBJ1-3 | TRBV7-2 | CASSLQAFSGNTIYF
14 | TRBJ2-2 | TRBV20-1 | CSASPDLNTGELFF
13 | TRBJ2-3 | TRBV5-1 | CASTTGLTDTQYF
13 | TRBJ2-5 | TRBV28 | CASRNTGEETQYF
17 | TRBJ2-3 | TRBV7-2 | CASREGTSGGGADTQYF
14 | TRBJ1-1 | TRBV2 | CASGGGLMNTEAFF
15 | TRBJ2-3 | TRBV19 | CASSNVGGYTDTQYF
15 | TRBJ2-3 | TRBV7-2 | CASSPRFLRADTQYF
12 | TRBJ2-1 | TRBV20-1 | CSALLVNNEQFF
12 | TRBJ1-6 | TRBV12-3/TRBV12-4 | CASSKSQGPLHF
15 | TRBJ2-7 | TRBV5-4 | CASSGSGGSSYEQYF
15 | TRBJ2-2 | TRBV5-5 | CASSLGGSLTGELFF
14 | TRBJ2-5 | TRBV20-1 | CSALPRQGRETQYF
13 | TRBJ2-7 | TRBV12-3/TRBV12-4 | CASSIGSGAEQYF
12 | TRBJ2-1 | TRBV24-1 | CATAASGRFLFF
14 | TRBJ2-1 | TRBV20-1 | CSARAGGPKSEQFF
15 | TRBJ2-1 | TRBV6-2/TRBV6-3 | CASSYSLAYYNEQFF
14 | TRBJ1-2 | TRBV14 | CASSPAGADYGYTF